These 17 T cell receptor beta chains originate from one sample sequenced in a study of early T cells in non-severe SARS-CoV-2 infection. TCRdb re-derived calls from the 5' RACE reads in MiXCR, one entry per CDR3 protein. In the table there are around 82,000 distinct CDR3 sequences, roughly 14% of which are singletons. Source material: whole blood. These TCRs come from an adult who was a healthcare worker with PCR-confirmed SARS-CoV-2 infection or an uninfected control (not recorded which).

This clonotype occurred a few times. The V gene is TRBV29-1, the J gene TRBJ2-1; D uncertain. The V end was cut by 8 bases, the J end by 10 bases, with 18 bases between. Germline-derived CDR1 and CDR2 are SQVTM and ANQGSEA. The CDR3 length is 12 residues. CDR3 residues: CSLIFHPGEQFF. The CDR3 DNA reads TGCAGCTTGATTTTCCACCCAGGCGAGCAGTTCTTC.

At least ten counts were recorded for this clonotype. The gene calls are TRBV7-6 and TRBJ2-2, with no clear D. Trimming cost V 1 base and J 0 bases, with 6 bases left between them. The length of the CDR3 is 15 residues. Germline assignment: CDR1 SGHVS and CDR2 FNYEAQ. This chain's CDR3 is CASSLGTTNTGELFF. The CDR3 DNA reads TGTGCCAGCAGCTTAGGCACCACGAACACCGGGGAGCTGTTTTTT.

The chain is built from TRBV6-1 and TRBJ1-4; 9 positions match TRBD1. This CDR3 spans 16 amino acids. Germline V gene data show CDR1 as MNHNS and CDR2 as SASEGT. V was clipped by 5 bases and J by 3 bases; unmatched bases: 7. The DNA for the CDR3 is TGTGCCAGCAGTAATCGGGACAGGGAAGCTAATGAAAAACTGTTTTTT. This encodes CASSNRDREANEKLFF.

Many counts were recorded for this clonotype. V gene TRBV24-1 combines with J gene TRBJ2-2; the D gene is possibly TRBD1 (7 bases). V was shortened by 10 bases and J by 3 bases, with 11 bases between the two germline ends. Per the germline V gene, CDR1 is KGHDR and CDR2 is SFDVKD. The CDR3 loop spans 13 amino acids. The CDR3, as DNA: TGTGCCACACAGGGGACTGACACCGGGGAGCTGTTTTTT. It specifies CATQGTDTGELFF.

In this sample, this clonotype turned up a few times. The chain carries TRBV11-2 and TRBJ1-3, with 8 positions matching TRBD1. The junction had 10 bases not matched to a gene; V was cut back by 8 bases and J by 4 bases. The CDR3 has 15 residues. Germline V gene sequence: CDR1 SGHAT, CDR2 FQNNGV. Written as DNA, the CDR3 is TGTGCCAGCGTATTAACAGGGGGTGTAGGAAACACCATATATTTT. Encoded protein: CASVLTGGVGNTIYF. Full variable domain (remainder filled in from reference TRBV11-2 and TRBJ1-3): EAGVAQSPRYKIIEKRQSVAFWCNPISGHATLYWYQQILGQGPKLLIQFQNNGVVDDSQLPKDRFSAERLKGVDSTLKIQPAKLEDSAVYLCASVLTGGVGNTIYFGEGSWLTVV.

This clonotype was seen many times. This sequence joins TRBV6-1 and TRBJ1-4; tentatively, D is TRBD1 (5 bases). Germline assignment: CDR1 MNHNS and CDR2 SASEGT. The V gene lost 3 bases and the J gene lost 0 bases, with 8 bases spanning the gap. CDR3 size: 15 residues. The CDR3 DNA is TGTGCCAGCAGTGACCCGACAGCAACTAATGAAAAACTGTTTTTT. Translation: CASSDPTATNEKLFF.

As DNA, the CDR3 is TGTGCCAGCAGTGAGTTCACAGACGAACGACTGTTTTTT. It encodes CASSEFTDERLFF. The chain couples TRBV6-1 to TRBJ1-4; D uncertain. With 3 bases removed from V and 13 bases from J, the gap between germline ends came to 15 bases. This CDR3 has 13 amino acids. The germline V gene has CDR1 MNHNS and CDR2 SASEGT.

The V gene is TRBV10-3, the J gene TRBJ2-3; 7 positions match TRBD2. From germline, CDR1 is ENHRY and CDR2 SYGVKD. Unmatched junction bases numbered 17, after V lost 6 bases and J lost 2 bases. CDR3 size: 18 residues. CDR3 sequence (DNA): TGTGCCATCAGACAAAAATTTCGACTAGCAATTATCACAGATACGCAGTATTTT. Its translation: CAIRQKFRLAIITDTQYF.

The CDR3 coding sequence is TGTGCCAGCAGTACGGGACTAGCGGGGGGGCATGAGCAGTTCTTC. Its translation is CASSTGLAGGHEQFF. The rearrangement links TRBV28 to TRBJ2-1, with 16 positions matching TRBD2. The junction had 3 bases not matched to a gene; V was cut back by 5 bases and J by 8 bases. The germline CDR1 and CDR2 sequences are MDHEN and SYDVKM. The CDR3 length is 15 residues.

This clonotype occurred many times. The chain employs TRBV12-5 and TRBJ2-5, with 7 nucleotides matching TRBD2. The CDR3 loop spans 15 amino acids. The J segment lost 1 base and the V segment lost 7 bases, leaving 9 bases of the junction unmatched. Per the germline V gene, CDR1 is LGHNT and CDR2 is FRNRAP. CDR3 in amino acids: CASASGGGPQETQYF. The DNA of the CDR3 is TGTGCTAGTGCCTCGGGCGGGGGTCCCCAAGAGACCCAGTACTTC.

This clonotype came up a few times. This chain links TRBV12-3 or TRBV12-4 with TRBJ2-7, with TRBD2 identical over 7 bases. J was trimmed by 1 base and V by 5 bases; bases with no gene match: 2. The CDR3 is 13 residues long. The CDR3 DNA reads as TGTGCCAGCAGTCTCGGGGGGTCCTACGAGCAGTACGTC. This codes for CASSLGGSYEQYV.

This rearrangement joins TRBV29-1 to TRBJ2-7, with unresolved D. CDR3 size: 12 residues. V was cut by 4 bases and J by 5 bases, with 12 bases left in between. From germline, CDR1 is SQVTM and CDR2 ANQGSEA. In nucleotides, the CDR3 is TGCAGCGTTGCGCAGAGTTCCCACGAGCAGTACGTC. As protein: CSVAQSSHEQYV.

This clonotype has more than one count but fewer than ten. The rearrangement joins TRBV7-2 to TRBJ1-1, with no clear D. The ends were cut back, 6 bases at V and 8 bases at J, with 10 bases in the middle. The CDR3 contains 11 residues. In germline, CDR1 is SGHTA, CDR2 FQGNSA. CDR3 DNA: TGTGCCAGCAGTCCCGGGCTAGAAGCTTTCTTT. It is translated as CASSPGLEAFF.

The chain joins TRBV5-1 to TRBJ1-3, with D unclear. The germline V gene has CDR1 SGHRS and CDR2 YFSETQ. V was cut by 7 bases and J by 3 bases, with 17 bases left in between. The length of the CDR3 is 15 residues. The CDR3 coding sequence is TGCGCCAGCTCCACCATCGTGGACGGTGGAAACACCATATATTTT. Translation gives CASSTIVDGGNTIYF.

On this clonotype: The junction shows a germline mismatch at one end, possibly a read error. The chain links TRBV9 to TRBJ1-1, with D tentatively TRBD1 (5 bases). Germline CDR1 is SGDLS and CDR2 is YYNGEE. This CDR3 has 13 residues. CDR3 loop: CASSVGDAAWGAF. Written as DNA, the CDR3 is TGTGCCAGCAGCGTAGGGGACGCGGCCTGGGGAGCCTTT.

The J gene is TRBJ2-2, the V gene TRBV11-2; 15 bases are shared with TRBD2. Germline V gene sequence: CDR1 SGHAT, CDR2 FQNNGV. J was trimmed by 6 bases and V by 4 bases; bases with no gene match: 3. The CDR3 loop spans 16 amino acids. CDR3 bases: TGTGCCAGCAGCTCCGGACTAGCGGGGGGGGCCGGGGAGCTGTTTTTT. As protein: CASSSGLAGGAGELFF.

This clonotype has more than one count but fewer than ten. This sequence joins TRBV4-1 and TRBJ2-3; D remains unclear. Trimming shortened V by 3 bases and J by 4 bases, and 5 bases separated the two germline ends. Germline V gene lookup returns CDR1 MGHRA and CDR2 YSYEKL. The CDR3 has 12 amino acids. CDR3 nucleotide sequence: TGCGCCAGCAGCCATTACGCAGATACGCAGTATTTT. It specifies CASSHYADTQYF.